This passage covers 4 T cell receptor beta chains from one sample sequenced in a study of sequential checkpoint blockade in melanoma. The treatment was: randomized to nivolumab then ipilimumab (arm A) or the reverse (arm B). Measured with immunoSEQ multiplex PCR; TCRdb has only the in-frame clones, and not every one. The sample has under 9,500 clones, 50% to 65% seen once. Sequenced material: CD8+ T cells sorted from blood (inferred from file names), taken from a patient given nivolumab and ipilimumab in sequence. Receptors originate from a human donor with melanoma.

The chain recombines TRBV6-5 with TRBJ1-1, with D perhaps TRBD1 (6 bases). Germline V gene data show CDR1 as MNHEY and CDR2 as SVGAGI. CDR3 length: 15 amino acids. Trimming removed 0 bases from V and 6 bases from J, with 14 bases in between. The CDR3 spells CASSYSGTGLSEAFF. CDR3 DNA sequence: TGTGCCAGCAGTTACTCAGGAACAGGGCTGTCTGAAGCTTTCTTT.

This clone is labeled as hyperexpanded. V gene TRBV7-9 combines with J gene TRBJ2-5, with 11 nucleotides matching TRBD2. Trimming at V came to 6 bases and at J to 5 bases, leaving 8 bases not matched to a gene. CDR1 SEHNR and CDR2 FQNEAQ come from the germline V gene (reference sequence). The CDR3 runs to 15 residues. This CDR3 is CASSSSGGSKETQYF. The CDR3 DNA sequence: TGTGCCAGCAGTTCTAGCGGGGGGTCCAAGGAGACCCAGTACTTC.

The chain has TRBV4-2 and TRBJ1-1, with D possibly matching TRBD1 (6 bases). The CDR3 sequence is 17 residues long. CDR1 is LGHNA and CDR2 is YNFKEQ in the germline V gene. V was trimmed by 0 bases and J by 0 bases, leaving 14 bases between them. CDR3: CASSQDHKGVVNTEAFF. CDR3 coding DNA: TGTGCCAGCAGCCAAGATCACAAGGGGGTGGTGAACACTGAAGCTTTCTTT.

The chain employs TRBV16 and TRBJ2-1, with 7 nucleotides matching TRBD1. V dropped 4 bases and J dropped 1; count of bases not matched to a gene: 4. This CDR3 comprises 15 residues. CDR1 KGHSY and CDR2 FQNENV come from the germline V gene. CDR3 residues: CASSPRQGSYNEQFF. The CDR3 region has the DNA TGTGCCAGCAGCCCTCGACAGGGATCCTACAATGAGCAGTTCTTC.